This T cell receptor beta chain was obtained from a study of human T cells and chemical hapten exposure. Sample time point: patch test 1, 2 weeks after DPC sensitization. Treatment here: therapeutic diphenylcyclopropenone sensitization with weekly scalp DPC. It was unfractionated whole blood from which total RNA was extracted. At least ten counts were recorded for this clonotype. V shed 5 bases, J shed 4 bases, and the junction held 5 bases outside the gene matches. CDR3 size: 15 residues. Germline V gene sequence: CDR1 SEHNR, CDR2 FQNEAQ (reference sequence). From the RACE reads, TCRdb called clonotypes with MiXCR, one entry per CDR3 protein. The profile shows approximately 43,000 distinct CDR3 sequences, 4% of them singletons.

V gene TRBV7-9 combines with J gene TRBJ1-5, with 10 bases matching TRBD1. The sequenced sample was whole blood, obtained in connection with sensitization to the hapten diphenylcyclopropenone (DPC). This clonotype was sampled from a man between 50 and 59 years old with alopecia areata. Some clones in this sample may be carry-over from other donors' samples. CDR3 sequence: CASSKGQGGNQPQHF. As DNA, the CDR3 is TGTGCCAGCAGCAAAGGACAGGGGGGGAATCAGCCCCAGCATTTT.